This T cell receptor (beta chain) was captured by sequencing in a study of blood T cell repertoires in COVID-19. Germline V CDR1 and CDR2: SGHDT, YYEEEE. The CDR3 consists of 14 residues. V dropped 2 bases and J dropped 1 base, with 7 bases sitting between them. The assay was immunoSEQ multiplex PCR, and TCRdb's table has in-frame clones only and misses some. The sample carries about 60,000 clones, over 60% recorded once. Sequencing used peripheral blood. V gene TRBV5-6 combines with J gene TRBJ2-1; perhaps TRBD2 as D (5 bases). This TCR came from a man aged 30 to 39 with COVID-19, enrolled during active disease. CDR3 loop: CASSFGGSYNEQFF. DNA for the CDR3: TGTGCCAGCAGCTTTGGAGGTTCCTACAATGAGCAGTTCTTC.